This TCR beta chain was obtained from a study of identical twins listed by TCRdb under 2016. Concerning the study at large: To test whether fetal clonotypes persist, the study used deep sequencing on TCR alpha and beta repertoires from monozygotic twins, unrelated adults of various ages, and cord blood. To rule out contamination, replicate twin experiments were performed at different times with different library preparation protocols.

Here is what the overall study found, with its caveats: In monozygotic twins, out-of-frame TCR alpha sharing was systematically underestimated by recombination models, although the models agreed with sharing between unrelated individuals. Compared with coincidental sharing between unrelated individuals, out-of-frame TCR alpha sequences shared between twins had an excess of sequences with low generation probability. In beta out-of-frame sequences, excess twin sharing was weaker, because having fewer shared sequences lowered the signal-to-noise ratio. Fewer insertions were carried by abundant cord blood beta clonotypes, a similar but weaker trend appeared in young adult naive repertoires, and no such trend appeared in memory repertoires. Zero-insertion analyses could be partly confounded by invariant T cells such as MAIT and iNKT, though diverse VJ usage argued against such confounding for most clonotypes. Because the same donors could not be followed over many years, the conclusions depended on cross-sectional statistical analysis.

All donors were healthy Caucasians. The study also sequenced three unrelated non-twin adults: a male aged 18 to 30, a male aged 50 to 60 and a female aged 50 to 60. Miltenyi CD45RO+ enrichment and human naive T-cell isolation kits were used to isolate memory (CD45RO+) and naive T cells from PBMC. V is trimmed back by 1 base and J by 4 bases, and the junction contains 18 bases that no gene match accounts for. Reading from cysteine to valine, the CDR3 counts 21 amino acids. Just CDR3 DNA is preserved here, 63 bases in frame from base 1. The germline V gene (reference sequence) gives CDR1 as SGHAT and CDR2 as FQDESV. The library was prepared using 5' RACE. The run used an Illumina HiSeq 2000. A universal primer binding site was added through template switching, and the final cDNA carried a unique molecular identifier so that TCR cDNA molecules could be counted accurately. Specific primers in the conserved constant-segment region were used to synthesize first-strand cDNA for the TCR alpha and beta chains. To control for contamination, every cDNA library was double barcoded, receiving both a SMART-Mk sample barcode and Illumina barcodes. TruSeq adapter sequences along with Illumina sample barcodes were introduced in two successive PCR steps. The Illumina HiSeq platform was used with custom primers to sequence TCR alpha and beta cDNA libraries. The original pipeline was this. MiGEC was used to process raw reads and extract unique molecular identifiers, and MiXCR was used to find CDR3 positions. For each individual, recombination models were inferred using an EM algorithm with the repgenHMM and IGoR tools. The tcR package in R was used for shared clonotype analysis, with sharing normalized by the product of cloneset sizes. Out-of-frame nonproductive sequences were analyzed to study raw recombination free of thymic and clonal selection effects. TCRdb cleaned the public reads at Q25 with fastp, built clones with MiXCR and kept in-frame beta chains. Rows are unified per CDR3 protein, each entry keeping the most common DNA and genes. In this record, the V and J calls reflect TCRdb's handling and not the investigators' own analysis. The sample profile shows hundreds of thousands of distinct CDR3 sequences; 5.5% to 7.5% of them were found once. In total, the top ten clones hold about 1.8% of the sample.

A word on this clonotype: The target of this receptor is not known. Nothing much larger sits one base from this clone, and base qualities are not available.

The receptor comes from a man between 18 and 35 years old in good health. Sequenced sample: naive T cells sorted from blood. What this sample's cell subset or site label stands for: cells isolated with a human naive T-cell isolation kit. The rearrangement joined TRBV11-1 to TRBJ2-7, with 14 middle bases fitting TRBD2. The nucleotides are TGTGCCAGCAGCTTAGGTCACACGGTGGGGACTAGCGGGAGAGGGGTTTACGAGCAGTACGTC. Its coded protein is CASSLGHTVGTSGRGVYEQYV.